The present T cell receptor beta chain was sequenced within a study of T cells in localized non-small cell lung cancer. Study observations and caveats: Median roughly 57 top-100 tumor clones were shared with paired adjacent lung. Uninvolved adjacent lung showed the highest T cell clonality, exceeding tumor. Overall survival was longer when the density of T cells in the blood was higher. Heterogeneity within the tumor remains possible, as just one region underwent sequencing.

The table came from immunoSEQ multiplex PCR; TCRdb's copy has only in-frame clones and leaves some out. This table holds tens of thousands of clones, approximately 80% found once. In its sample, this clone was seen once. The target antigen is unknown. Germline V lookup: CDR1 SGDLS, CDR2 YYNGEE. The germline V and J ends were trimmed by 0 bases and 4 bases, with 14 bases remaining between them. The CDR3 contains 16 residues. The chain has TRBV9 and TRBJ2-1; D may be TRBD2 (6 bases). The sequences come from peripheral blood, collected before any cancer treatment. The source of this sequence is a male donor aged 60 or over with stage III squamous cell lung carcinoma. The CDR3 bases are TGTGCCAGCAGCGTAGGGGCTGGGGGACTTTACAATGAGCAGTTCTTC. It codes for CASSVGAGGLYNEQFF.